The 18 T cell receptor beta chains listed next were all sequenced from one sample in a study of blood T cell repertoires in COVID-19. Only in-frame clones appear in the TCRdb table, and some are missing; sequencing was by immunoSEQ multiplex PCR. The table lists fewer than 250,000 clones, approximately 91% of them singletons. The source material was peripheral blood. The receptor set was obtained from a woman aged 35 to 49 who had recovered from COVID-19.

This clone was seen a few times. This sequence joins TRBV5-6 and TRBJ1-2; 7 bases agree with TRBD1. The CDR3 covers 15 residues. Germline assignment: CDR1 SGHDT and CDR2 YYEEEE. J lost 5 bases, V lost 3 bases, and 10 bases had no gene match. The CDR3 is CASSSGTEAGYGYTF. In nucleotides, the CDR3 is TGTGCCAGCAGCTCCGGGACAGAAGCTGGGTATGGCTACACCTTC.

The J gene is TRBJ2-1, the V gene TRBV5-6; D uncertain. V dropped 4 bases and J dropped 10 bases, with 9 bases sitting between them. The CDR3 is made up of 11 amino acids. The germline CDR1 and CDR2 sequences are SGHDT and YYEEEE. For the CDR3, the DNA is TGTGCCAGCAGCCTCGGGTTCGAGCAGTTCTTC. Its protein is CASSLGFEQFF.

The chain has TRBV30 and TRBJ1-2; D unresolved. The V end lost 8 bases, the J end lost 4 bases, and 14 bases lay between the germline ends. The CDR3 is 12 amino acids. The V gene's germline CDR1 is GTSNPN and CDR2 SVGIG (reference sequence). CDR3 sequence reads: CAGDLFGYGYTF. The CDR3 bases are TGTGCCGGAGATCTGTTTGGCTATGGCTACACCTTC.

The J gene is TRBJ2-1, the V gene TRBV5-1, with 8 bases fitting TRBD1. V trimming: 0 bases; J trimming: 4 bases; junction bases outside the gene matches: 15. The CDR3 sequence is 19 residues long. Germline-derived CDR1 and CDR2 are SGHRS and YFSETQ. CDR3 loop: CASSLGGQGFGVTYNEQFF. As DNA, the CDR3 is TGCGCCAGCAGCTTGGGAGGACAGGGTTTCGGGGTAACGTACAATGAGCAGTTCTTC.

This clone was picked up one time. The CDR3 spells CASSLSPDPGQGVLGYTF. The CDR3 bases are TGTGCCAGCAGTTTATCCCCAGACCCGGGACAGGGGGTTCTTGGCTACACCTTC. The chain links TRBV27 to TRBJ1-2, with 11 bases lining up with TRBD1. V was clipped by 0 bases and J by 7 bases; unmatched bases: 13. The CDR3 is 18 residues long. Germline V gene sequence: CDR1 MNHEY, CDR2 SMNVEV (reference sequence).

The CDR3 bases are TGTGCCAGTACCGATATTGTCACGGATGAAAAACTGTTTTTT. It translates to CASTDIVTDEKLFF. V gene TRBV19 combines with J gene TRBJ1-4, with D hard to call. The CDR3 is 14 residues long. The V end lost 7 bases, the J end lost 6 bases, and 15 bases lay between the germline ends. The V gene's germline CDR1 is LNHDA and CDR2 SQIVND (reference sequence).

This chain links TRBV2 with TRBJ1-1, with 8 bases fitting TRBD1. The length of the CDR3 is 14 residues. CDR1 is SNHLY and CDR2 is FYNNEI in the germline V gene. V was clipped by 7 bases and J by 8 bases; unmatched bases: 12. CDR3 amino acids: CASITGTGKVEAFF. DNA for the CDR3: TGTGCCAGCATTACCGGGACAGGCAAGGTGGAAGCTTTCTTT.

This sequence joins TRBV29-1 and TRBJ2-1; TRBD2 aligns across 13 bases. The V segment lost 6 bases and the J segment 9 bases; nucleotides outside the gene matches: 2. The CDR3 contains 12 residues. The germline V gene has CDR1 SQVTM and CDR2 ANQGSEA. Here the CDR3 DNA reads TGCAGCGTGGGGACTAGCGGGATTGAGCAGTTCTTC. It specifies CSVGTSGIEQFF.

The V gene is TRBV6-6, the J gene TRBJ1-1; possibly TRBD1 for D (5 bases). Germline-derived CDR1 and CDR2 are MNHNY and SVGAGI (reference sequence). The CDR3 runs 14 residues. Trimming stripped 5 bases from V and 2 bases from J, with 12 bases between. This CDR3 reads CASSPQGSNTEAFF. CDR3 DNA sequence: TGTGCCAGCAGTCCCCAGGGTAGTAACACTGAAGCTTTCTTT.

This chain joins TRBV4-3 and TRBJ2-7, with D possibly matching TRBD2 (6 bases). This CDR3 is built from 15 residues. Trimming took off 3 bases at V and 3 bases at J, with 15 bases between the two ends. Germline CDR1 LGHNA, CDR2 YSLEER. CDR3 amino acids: CASSQSRERGYEQYF. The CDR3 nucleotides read TGCGCCAGCAGCCAGTCACGGGAGAGGGGCTACGAGCAGTACTTC.

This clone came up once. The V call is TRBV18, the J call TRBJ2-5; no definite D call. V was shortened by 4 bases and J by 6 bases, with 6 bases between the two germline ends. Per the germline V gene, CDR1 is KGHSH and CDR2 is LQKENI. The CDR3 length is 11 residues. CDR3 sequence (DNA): TGTGCCAGCTCACAAGAGCAGACCCAGTACTTC. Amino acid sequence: CASSQEQTQYF.

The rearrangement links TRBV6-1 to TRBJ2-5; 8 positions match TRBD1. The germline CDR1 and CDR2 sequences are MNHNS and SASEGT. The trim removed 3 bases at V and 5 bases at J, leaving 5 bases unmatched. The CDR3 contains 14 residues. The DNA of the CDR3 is TGTGCCAGCAGTGACAGGGGGCTTGGGGAGACCCAGTACTTC. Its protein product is CASSDRGLGETQYF.

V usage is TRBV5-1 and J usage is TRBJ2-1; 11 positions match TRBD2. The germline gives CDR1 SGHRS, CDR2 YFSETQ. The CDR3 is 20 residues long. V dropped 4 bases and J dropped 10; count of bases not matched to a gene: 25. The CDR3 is CASSPTTGLAGGTLREEQFF. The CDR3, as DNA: TGCGCCAGCAGCCCAACGACTGGGCTAGCGGGAGGAACTTTAAGGGAGGAGCAGTTCTTC.

The chain's CDR3 is CASSKGQGSQFSYEQYF. The DNA for the CDR3 is TGTGCCAGCAGCAAAGGACAGGGGAGCCAATTTTCCTACGAGCAGTACTTC. V and J are TRBV13 and TRBJ2-7; 9 bases are a match to TRBD1. From germline, CDR1 is PRHDT and CDR2 FYEKMQ (reference sequence). Trimming removed 5 bases from V and 1 base from J; junction bases left unmatched: 12. This CDR3 is 17 amino acids long.

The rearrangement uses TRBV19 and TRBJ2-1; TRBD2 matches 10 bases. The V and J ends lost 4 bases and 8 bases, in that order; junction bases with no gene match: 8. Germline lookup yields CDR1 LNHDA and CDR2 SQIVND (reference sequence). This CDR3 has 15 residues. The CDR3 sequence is CASSKSAGGPHEQFF. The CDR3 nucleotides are TGTGCCAGTAGTAAGTCAGCGGGAGGGCCCCATGAGCAGTTCTTC. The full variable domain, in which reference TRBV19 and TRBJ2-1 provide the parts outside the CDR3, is DGGITQSPKYLFRKEGQNVTLSCEQNLNHDAMYWYRQDPGQGLRLIYYSQIVNDFQKGDIAEGYSVSREKKESFPLTVTSAQKNPTAFYLCASSKSAGGPHEQFFGPGTRLTVL.

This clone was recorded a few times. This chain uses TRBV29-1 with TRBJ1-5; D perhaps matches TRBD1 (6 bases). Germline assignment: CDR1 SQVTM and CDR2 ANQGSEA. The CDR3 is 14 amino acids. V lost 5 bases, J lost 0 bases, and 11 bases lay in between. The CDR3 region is CSVNTGFSNQPQHF. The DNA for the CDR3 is TGCAGCGTTAACACAGGGTTTAGCAATCAGCCCCAGCATTTT. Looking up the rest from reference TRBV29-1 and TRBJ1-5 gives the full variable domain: SAVISQKPSRDICQRGTSLTIQCQVDSQVTMMFWYRQQPGQSLTLIATANQGSEATYESGFVIDKFPISRPNLTFSTLTVSNMSPEDSSIYLCSVNTGFSNQPQHFGDGTRLSIL.

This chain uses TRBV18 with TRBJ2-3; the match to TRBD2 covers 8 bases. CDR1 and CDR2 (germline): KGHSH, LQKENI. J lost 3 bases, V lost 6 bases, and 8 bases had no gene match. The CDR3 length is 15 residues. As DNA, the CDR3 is TGTGCCAGCTCCCGTACTAGCGGAGGGACAGATACGCAGTATTTT. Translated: CASSRTSGGTDTQYF. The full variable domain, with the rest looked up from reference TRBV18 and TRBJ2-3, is NAGVMQNPRHLVRRRGQEARLRCSPMKGHSHVYWYRQLPEEGLKFMVYLQKENIIDESGMPKERFSAEFPKEGPSILRIQQVVRGDSAAYFCASSRTSGGTDTQYFGPGTRLTVL.

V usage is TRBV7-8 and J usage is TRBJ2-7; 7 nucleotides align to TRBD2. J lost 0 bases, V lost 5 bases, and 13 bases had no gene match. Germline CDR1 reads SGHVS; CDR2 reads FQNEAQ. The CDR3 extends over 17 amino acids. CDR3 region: CASSQDVGLADSYEQYF. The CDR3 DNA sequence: TGTGCCAGCAGCCAAGACGTCGGGCTAGCGGACTCCTACGAGCAGTACTTC.